These T cell receptor beta chains were read from a single sample in a study of cytomegalovirus exposure and HLA in healthy donors. The repertoire was sequenced with immunoSEQ multiplex PCR; TCRdb's copy has only in-frame clones and lacks some. The sample lists some 130,000 clones, about 70% occurring once. Sequencing was carried out using PBMCs. The receptors originated from a man aged 40-49 years in good health and CMV-seronegative. CDR3s leave out the opening cysteine and the closing phenylalanine or tryptophan.

cdr3_aa	v_call	j_call
ASSSRTVGYFYGYT	TRBV27	TRBJ1-2
ASRGTGSPYEQY	TRBV11-1	TRBJ2-7
ASSFRGLAEDTQY	TRBV5-6	TRBJ2-3
ASSRQGGGNTIY	TRBV11-2	TRBJ1-3
ASSLAPSGSTGELF	TRBV5-1	TRBJ2-2
ASSVQSGGEHNEQF	TRBV6-1	TRBJ2-1
ASSKAGTGGYEQY	TRBV27	NA
ASSEANTISNQPQH	TRBV6-1	TRBJ1-5
ASSALAGPRVVTQY	TRBV9	TRBJ2-3
AWGGHYEQY	TRBV30	TRBJ2-7
ASSLVVSEKLF	TRBV5-1	TRBJ1-4
ASSLAPDTASSNQPQH	TRBV7-9	TRBJ1-5
ASSLPLGGEQF	TRBV5-6	TRBJ2-1
ASSPGGYGYGYT	TRBV18	TRBJ1-2
ASSLQGENYEQY	TRBV7-3	TRBJ2-7
ASSWGQDLEQY	TRBV7-9	TRBJ2-7
ASTRTSTDTQY	TRBV28	TRBJ2-3
ASSLREGVATEAF	TRBV19	TRBJ1-1
ASTGVRNTEAF	TRBV6-5	TRBJ1-1
ASSTGQGNSPLH	TRBV19	TRBJ1-6
ASSERGANVLT	TRBV6-1	TRBJ2-6
ASSFSLTAGEWFTEAF	TRBV28	TRBJ1-1
ASSLNQGGTEAF	TRBV7-3	TRBJ1-1
ASPRVGPMNTEAF	TRBV6-4	TRBJ1-1
ASSSLGGDEQY	TRBV7-3	TRBJ2-7
ASRVTEARGQGSYEQY	TRBV27	TRBJ2-7
ASRVGLAGVGEQF	TRBV27	TRBJ2-1
SVREQGFFSGNTIY	TRBV29-1	TRBJ1-3
ASEPGQGSETQY	TRBV5-1	TRBJ2-5
ASSQEVSSGANILT	TRBV4-3	TRBJ2-6
AWSTPGPEQY	TRBV30	NA
ASSLGHLNTEAF	TRBV9	TRBJ1-1
ASSPPRDTYEQY	TRBV18	TRBJ2-7